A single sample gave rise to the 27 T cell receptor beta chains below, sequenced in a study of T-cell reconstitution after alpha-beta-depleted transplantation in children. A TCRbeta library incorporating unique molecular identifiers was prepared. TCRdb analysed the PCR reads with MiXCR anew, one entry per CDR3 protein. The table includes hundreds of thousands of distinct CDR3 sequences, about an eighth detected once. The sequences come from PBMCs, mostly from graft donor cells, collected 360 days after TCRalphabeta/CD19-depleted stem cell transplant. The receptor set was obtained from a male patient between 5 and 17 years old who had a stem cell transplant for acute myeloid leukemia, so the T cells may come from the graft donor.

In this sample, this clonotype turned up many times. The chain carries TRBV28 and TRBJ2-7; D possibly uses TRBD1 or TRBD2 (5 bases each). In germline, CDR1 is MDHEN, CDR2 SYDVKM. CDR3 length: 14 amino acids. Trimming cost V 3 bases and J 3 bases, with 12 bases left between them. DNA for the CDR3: TGTGCCAGCAGTTTCACCGGGGCCCTCTACGAGCAGTACGTC. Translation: CASSFTGALYEQYV.

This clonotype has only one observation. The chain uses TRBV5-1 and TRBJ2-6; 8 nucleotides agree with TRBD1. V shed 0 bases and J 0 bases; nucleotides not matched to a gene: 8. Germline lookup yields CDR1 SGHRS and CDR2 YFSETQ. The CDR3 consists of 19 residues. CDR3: CASSLGYRQGISGANVLTF. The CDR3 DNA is TGCGCCAGCAGCTTGGGATATCGACAGGGGATCTCTGGGGCCAACGTCCTGACTTTC.

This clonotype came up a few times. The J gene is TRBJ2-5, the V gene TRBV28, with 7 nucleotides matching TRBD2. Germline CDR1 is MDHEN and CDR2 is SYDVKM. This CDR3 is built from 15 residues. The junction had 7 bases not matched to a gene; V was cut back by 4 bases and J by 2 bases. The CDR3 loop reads CASSSASGVQETQYF. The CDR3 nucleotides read TGTGCCAGCAGTTCTGCTAGCGGAGTTCAAGAGACCCAGTACTTC.

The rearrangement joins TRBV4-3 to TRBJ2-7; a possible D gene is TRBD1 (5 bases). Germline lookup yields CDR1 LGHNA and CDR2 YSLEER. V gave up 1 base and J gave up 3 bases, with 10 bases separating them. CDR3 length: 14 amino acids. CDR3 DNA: TGCGCCAGCAGCCAAGGAAGGACATACTACGAGCAGTACTTC. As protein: CASSQGRTYYEQYF.

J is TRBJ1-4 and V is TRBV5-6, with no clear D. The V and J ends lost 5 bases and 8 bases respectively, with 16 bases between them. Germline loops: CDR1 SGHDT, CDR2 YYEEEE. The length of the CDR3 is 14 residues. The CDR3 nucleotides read TGTGCCAGCAGTTATGACGGTATTAGGGAAAAACTGTTTTTT. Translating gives CASSYDGIREKLFF.

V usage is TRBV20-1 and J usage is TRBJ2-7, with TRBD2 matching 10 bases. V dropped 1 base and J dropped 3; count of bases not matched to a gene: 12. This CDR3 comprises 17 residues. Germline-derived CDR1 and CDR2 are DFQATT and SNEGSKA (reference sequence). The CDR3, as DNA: TGCAGTGCTAGAGGCTATATCGGGACTAGCGCGAACTACGAGCAGTACTTC. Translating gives CSARGYIGTSANYEQYF.

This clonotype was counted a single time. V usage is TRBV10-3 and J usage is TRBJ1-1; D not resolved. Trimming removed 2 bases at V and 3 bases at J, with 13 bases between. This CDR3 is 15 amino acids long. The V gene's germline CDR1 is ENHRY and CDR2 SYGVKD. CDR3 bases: TGTGCCATCAGTGAGGGATACAAGAGGTACACTGAAGCTTTCTTT. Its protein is CAISEGYKRYTEAFF.

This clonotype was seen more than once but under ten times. DNA of the CDR3: TGTGCCAGCAGTGGCTTATCAGGGTACCGAATTTCCTACGAGCAGTACTTC. Translating gives CASSGLSGYRISYEQYF. The chain recombines TRBV12-3 or TRBV12-4 with TRBJ2-7; TRBD1 is a possible D gene (5 bases). This CDR3 has 17 residues. The V and J ends lost 5 bases and 1 base respectively, with 21 bases between them.

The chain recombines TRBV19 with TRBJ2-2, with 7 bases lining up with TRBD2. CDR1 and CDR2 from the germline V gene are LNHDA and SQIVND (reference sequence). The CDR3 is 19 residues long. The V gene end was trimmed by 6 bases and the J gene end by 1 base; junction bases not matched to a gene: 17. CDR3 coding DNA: TGTGCCAGTAGCCTCCCCTACGGCGGGAGCAAAGTGAACACCGGGGAGCTGTTTTTT. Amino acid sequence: CASSLPYGGSKVNTGELFF.

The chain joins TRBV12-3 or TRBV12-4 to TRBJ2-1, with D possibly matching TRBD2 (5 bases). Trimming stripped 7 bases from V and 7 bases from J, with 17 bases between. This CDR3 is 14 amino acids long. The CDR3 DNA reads TGTGCCAGCACCCCCCGGACTGTGAGGAATGAGCAGTTCTTC. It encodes CASTPRTVRNEQFF.

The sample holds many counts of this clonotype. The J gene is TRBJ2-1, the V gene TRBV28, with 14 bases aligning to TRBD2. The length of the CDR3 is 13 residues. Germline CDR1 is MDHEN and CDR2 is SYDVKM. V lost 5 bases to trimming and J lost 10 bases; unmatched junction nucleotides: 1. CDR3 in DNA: TGTGCCAGCAGTCGACTAGCGGGAGGGGAGCAGTTCTTC. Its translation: CASSRLAGGEQFF. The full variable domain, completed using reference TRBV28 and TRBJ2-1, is DVKVTQSSRYLVKRTGEKVFLECVQDMDHENMFWYRQDPGLGLRLIYFSYDVKMKEKGDIPEGYSVSREKKERFSLILESASTNQTSMYLCASSRLAGGEQFFGPGTRLTVL.

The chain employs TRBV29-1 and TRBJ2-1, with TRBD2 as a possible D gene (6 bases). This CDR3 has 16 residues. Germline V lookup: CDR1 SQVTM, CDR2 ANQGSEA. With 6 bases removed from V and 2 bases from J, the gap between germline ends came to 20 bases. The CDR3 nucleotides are TGCAGCGTCGCCCGACCCCTAGCGAGGCCCTACAATGAGCAGTTCTTC. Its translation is CSVARPLARPYNEQFF.

CDR3 sequence: CASSLAGEYPGQGKQYF. The CDR3 bases are TGTGCCAGCAGCTTAGCGGGGGAGTATCCGGGACAGGGAAAGCAGTACTTC. The chain uses TRBV7-6 and TRBJ2-7; 9 bases align to TRBD1. Germline trimming cut 0 bases from V and 8 bases from J; bases unmatched to any gene: 14. Germline loops: CDR1 SGHVS, CDR2 FNYEAQ. This CDR3 comprises 17 residues.

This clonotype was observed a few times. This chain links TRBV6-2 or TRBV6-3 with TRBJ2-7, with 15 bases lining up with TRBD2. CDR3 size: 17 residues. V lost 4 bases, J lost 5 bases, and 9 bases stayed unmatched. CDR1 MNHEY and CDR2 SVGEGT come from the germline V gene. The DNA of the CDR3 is TGTGCCAGCAGTTCCATTCCGGGACTAGCGGGAGGAAACGAGCAGTACTTC. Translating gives CASSSIPGLAGGNEQYF.

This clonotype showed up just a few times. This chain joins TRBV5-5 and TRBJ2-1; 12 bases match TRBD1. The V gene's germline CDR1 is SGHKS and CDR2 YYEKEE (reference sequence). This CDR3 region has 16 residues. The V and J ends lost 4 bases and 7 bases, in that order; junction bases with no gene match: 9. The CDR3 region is CASSQRWGQGANEQFF. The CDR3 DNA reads TGTGCCAGCAGCCAGCGATGGGGACAGGGGGCTAATGAGCAGTTCTTC.

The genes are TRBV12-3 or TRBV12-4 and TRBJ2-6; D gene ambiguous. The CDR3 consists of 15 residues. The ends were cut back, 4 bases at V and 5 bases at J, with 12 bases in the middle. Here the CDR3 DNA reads TGTGCCAGCAGTTCGGTTTCCCCTTGGGCCAACGTCCTGACTTTC. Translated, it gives CASSSVSPWANVLTF.

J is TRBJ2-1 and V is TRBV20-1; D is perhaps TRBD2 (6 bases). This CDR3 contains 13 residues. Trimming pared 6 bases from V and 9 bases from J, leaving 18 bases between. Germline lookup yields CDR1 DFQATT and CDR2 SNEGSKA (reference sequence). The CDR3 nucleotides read TGCAGTGCCCGAGAGTGGAGGGGCGGTGAGCAGTTCTTC. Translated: CSAREWRGGEQFF.

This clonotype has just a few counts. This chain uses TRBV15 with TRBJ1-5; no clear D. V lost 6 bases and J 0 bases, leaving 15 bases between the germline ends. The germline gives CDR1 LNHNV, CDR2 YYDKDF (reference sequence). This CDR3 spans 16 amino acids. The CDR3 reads CATSMDVIYSNQPQHF. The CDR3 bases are TGTGCCACCAGTATGGACGTTATTTATAGCAATCAGCCCCAGCATTTT.

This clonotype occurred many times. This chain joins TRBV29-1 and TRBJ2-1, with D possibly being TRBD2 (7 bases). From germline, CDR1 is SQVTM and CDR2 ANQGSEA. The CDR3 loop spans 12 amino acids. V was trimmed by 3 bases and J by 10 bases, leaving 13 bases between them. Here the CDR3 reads CSVDLGGGEQFF. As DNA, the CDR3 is TGCAGCGTTGACTTAGGGGGAGGGGAGCAGTTCTTC.

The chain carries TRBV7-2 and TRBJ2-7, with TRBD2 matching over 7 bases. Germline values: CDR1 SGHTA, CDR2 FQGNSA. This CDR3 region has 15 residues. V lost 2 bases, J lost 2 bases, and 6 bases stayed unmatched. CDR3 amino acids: CASSLRAGRPYEQYF. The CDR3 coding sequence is TGTGCCAGCAGCTTAAGAGCGGGGCGCCCCTACGAGCAGTACTTC.

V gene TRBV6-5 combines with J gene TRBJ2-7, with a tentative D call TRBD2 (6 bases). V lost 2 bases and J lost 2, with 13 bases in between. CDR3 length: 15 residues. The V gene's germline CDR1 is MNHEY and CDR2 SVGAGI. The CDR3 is CASSYLAGYPYEQYF. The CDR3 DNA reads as TGTGCCAGCAGTTACCTGGCGGGGTATCCCTACGAGCAGTACTTC.

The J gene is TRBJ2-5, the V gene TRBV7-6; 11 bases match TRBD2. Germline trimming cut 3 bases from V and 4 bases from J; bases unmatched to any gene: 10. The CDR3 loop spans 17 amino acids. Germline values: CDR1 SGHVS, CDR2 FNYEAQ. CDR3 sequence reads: CASSFYLAGGGGETQYF. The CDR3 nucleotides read TGTGCCAGCAGCTTTTACCTAGCGGGAGGTGGAGGAGAGACCCAGTACTTC.

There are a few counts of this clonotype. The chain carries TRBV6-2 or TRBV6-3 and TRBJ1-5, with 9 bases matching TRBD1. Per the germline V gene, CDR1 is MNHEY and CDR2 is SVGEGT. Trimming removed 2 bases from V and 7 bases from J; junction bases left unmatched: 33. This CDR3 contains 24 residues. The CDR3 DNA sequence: TGTGCCAGCAGTTACCCGAGTGGGGCACAGGGACAGGGCCTCCTCCATCAATTCAACCAGCCCCAGCATTTT. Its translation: CASSYPSGAQGQGLLHQFNQPQHF.

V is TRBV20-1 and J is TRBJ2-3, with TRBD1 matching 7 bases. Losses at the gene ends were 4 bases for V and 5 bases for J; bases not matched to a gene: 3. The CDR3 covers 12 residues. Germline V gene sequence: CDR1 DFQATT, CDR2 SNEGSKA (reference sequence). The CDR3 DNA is TGCAGTGCTATCCAGGGGGTAGATACGCAGTATTTT. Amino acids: CSAIQGVDTQYF.

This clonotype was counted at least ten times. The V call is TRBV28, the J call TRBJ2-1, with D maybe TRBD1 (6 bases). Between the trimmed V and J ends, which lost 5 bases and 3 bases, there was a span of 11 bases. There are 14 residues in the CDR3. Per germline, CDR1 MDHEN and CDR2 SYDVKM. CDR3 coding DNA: TGTGCCAGCAGTCCACCAGGGGTCTACAATGAGCAGTTCTTC. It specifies CASSPPGVYNEQFF.

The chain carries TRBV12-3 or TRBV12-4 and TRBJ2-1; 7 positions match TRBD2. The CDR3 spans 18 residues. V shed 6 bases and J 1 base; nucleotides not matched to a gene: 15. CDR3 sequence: CASRDLFGGGSSYNEQFF. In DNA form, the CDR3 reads TGTGCCAGCAGGGACCTCTTCGGGGGAGGGAGTTCCTACAATGAGCAGTTCTTC.

The chain's CDR3 is CASSQDIPGLASPYEQYF. The CDR3 nucleotides read TGCGCCAGCAGCCAAGATATTCCCGGACTAGCAAGCCCCTACGAGCAGTACTTC. The rearrangement uses TRBV4-3 and TRBJ2-7; TRBD2 matches 8 bases. Looked up from germline, CDR1 is LGHNA and CDR2 is YSLEER. V gave up 0 bases and J gave up 2 bases; unmatched junction bases: 12. The CDR3 loop spans 18 amino acids.